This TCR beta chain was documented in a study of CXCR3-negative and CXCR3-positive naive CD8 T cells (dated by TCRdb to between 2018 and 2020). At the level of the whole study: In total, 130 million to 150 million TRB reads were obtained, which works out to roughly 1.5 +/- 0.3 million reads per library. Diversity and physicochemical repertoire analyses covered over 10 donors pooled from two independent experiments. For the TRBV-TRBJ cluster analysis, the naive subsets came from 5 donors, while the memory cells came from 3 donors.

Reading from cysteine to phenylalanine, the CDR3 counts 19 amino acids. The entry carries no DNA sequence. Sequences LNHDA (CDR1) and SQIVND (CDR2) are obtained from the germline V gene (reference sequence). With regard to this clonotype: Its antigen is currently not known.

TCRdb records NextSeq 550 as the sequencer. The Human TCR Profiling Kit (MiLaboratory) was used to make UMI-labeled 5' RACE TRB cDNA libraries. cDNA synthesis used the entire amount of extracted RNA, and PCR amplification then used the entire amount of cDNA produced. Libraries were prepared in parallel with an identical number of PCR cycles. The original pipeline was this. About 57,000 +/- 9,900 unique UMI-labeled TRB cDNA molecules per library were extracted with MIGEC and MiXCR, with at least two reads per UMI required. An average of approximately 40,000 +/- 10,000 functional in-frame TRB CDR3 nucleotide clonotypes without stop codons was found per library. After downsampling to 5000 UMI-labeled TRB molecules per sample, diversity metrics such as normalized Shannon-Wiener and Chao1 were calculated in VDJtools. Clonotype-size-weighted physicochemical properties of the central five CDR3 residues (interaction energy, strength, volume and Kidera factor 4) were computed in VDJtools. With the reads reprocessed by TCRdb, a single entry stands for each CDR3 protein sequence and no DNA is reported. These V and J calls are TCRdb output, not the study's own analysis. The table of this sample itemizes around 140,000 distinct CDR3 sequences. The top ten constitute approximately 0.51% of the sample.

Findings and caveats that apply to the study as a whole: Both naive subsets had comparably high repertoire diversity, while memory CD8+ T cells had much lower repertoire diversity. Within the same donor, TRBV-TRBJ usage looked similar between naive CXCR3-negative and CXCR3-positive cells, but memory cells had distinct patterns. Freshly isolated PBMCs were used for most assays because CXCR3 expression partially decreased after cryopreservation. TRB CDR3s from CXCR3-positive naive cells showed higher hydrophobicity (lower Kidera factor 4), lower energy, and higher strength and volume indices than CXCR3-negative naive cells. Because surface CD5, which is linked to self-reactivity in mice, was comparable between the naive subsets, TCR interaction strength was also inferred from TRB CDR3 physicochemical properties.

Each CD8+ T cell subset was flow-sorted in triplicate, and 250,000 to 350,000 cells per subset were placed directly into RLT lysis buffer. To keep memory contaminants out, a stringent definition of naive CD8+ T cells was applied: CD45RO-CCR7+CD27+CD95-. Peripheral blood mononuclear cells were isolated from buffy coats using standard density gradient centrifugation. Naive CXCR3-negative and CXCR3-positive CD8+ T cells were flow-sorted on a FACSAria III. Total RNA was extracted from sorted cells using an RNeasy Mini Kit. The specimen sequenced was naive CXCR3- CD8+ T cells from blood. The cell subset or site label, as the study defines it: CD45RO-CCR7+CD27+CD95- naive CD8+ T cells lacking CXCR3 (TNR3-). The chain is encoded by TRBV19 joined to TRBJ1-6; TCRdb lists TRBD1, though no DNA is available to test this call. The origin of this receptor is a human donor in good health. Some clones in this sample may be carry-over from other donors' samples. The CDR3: CASSISDRVSGSYNSPLHF.